The 11 T cell receptor beta chains below all came from one sample that was sequenced in a study of T-cell reconstitution after alpha-beta-depleted transplantation in children. The TCRbeta library incorporated unique molecular identifiers. Each CDR3 protein gets one entry after TCRdb re-called the PCR reads with MiXCR. The table records 260,000 or so distinct CDR3 sequences, approximately 12% of them present only once. Sequences were derived from PBMCs from the stem cell graft donor, sampled from the stem cell graft. The receptor source for this set is a human donor who donated a stem cell graft to a child with acute lymphoblastic leukemia.

Many counts were recorded for this clonotype. The V call is TRBV3-1, the J call TRBJ1-2; TRBD1 matches at 9 bases. The V segment lost 5 bases and the J segment 4 bases; nucleotides outside the gene matches: 2. CDR1 is LGHDT and CDR2 is YNNKEL in the germline V gene (reference sequence). The CDR3 consists of 13 residues. Here the CDR3 DNA reads TGTGCCAGCAGCGGACAGGGGATCTATGGCTACACCTTC. Its translation: CASSGQGIYGYTF.

This clonotype was counted at least ten times. Since a much larger clone is just one base distant, this may be a read error. The chain uses TRBV6-1 and TRBJ2-6; the D gene could be TRBD1 or TRBD2 (5 bases each). This CDR3 has 15 residues. Germline CDR1 MNHNS, CDR2 SASEGT. The CDR3 protein is CASSEAGSGANGLTF. DNA for the CDR3: TGTGCCAGCAGTGAAGCGGGGTCCGGGGCCAACGGCCTGACTTTC.

Many counts were recorded for this clonotype. The gene calls are TRBV19 and TRBJ2-7, with 9 nucleotides matching TRBD2. Germline trimming cut 9 bases from V and 6 bases from J; bases unmatched to any gene: 9. Looked up from germline, CDR1 is LNHDA and CDR2 is SQIVND (reference sequence). This CDR3 has 13 amino acids. Here the CDR3 reads CASAGLASGEQYF. For the CDR3, the DNA is TGTGCCAGCGCTGGACTAGCGAGCGGCGAGCAGTACTTC.

This clonotype was observed many times. The chain is built from TRBV15 and TRBJ2-1; TRBD2 is a possible D gene (6 bases). Germline V gives CDR1 LNHNV, CDR2 YYDKDF (reference sequence). This CDR3 is built from 14 residues. V lost 1 base and J lost 5, with 9 bases in between. The CDR3 spells CATSRAGSDNEQFF. CDR3 bases: TGTGCCACCAGCAGAGCCGGGAGCGACAATGAGCAGTTCTTC. The full variable domain, completed using reference TRBV15 and TRBJ2-1, is DAMVIQNPRYQVTQFGKPVTLSCSQTLNHNVMYWYQQKSSQAPKLLFHYYDKDFNNEADTPDNFQSRRPNTSFCFLDIRSPGLGDTAMYLCATSRAGSDNEQFFGPGTRLTVL.

This clonotype was picked up many times. This chain links TRBV4-2 with TRBJ2-5; 8 nucleotides line up with TRBD2. The CDR3 consists of 18 residues. The junction had 14 bases not matched to a gene; V was cut back by 4 bases and J by 1 base. CDR1 and CDR2 from the germline V gene are LGHNA and YNFKEQ. DNA of the CDR3: TGTGCCAGCAGCCCCATACCTGGACTAGCCTATCCCCAAGAGACCCAGTACTTC. Its translation is CASSPIPGLAYPQETQYF.

The V and J genes are TRBV6-2 or TRBV6-3 and TRBJ2-2; D may be TRBD1 (6 bases). With 2 bases removed from V and 4 bases from J, the gap between germline ends came to 11 bases. Germline V gene lookup returns CDR1 MNHEY and CDR2 SVGEGT. The CDR3 consists of 15 residues. The CDR3: CASSYRGGITGELFF. The CDR3 DNA follows: TGTGCCAGCAGTTACCGTGGGGGCATCACCGGGGAGCTGTTTTTT.

This clonotype was detected many times. V usage is TRBV7-6 and J usage is TRBJ1-1; possibly TRBD1 for D (6 bases). The CDR3 is made up of 13 amino acids. Trimming cost V 5 bases and J 5 bases, with 12 bases left between them. Germline V lookup: CDR1 SGHVS, CDR2 FNYEAQ. The CDR3: CASSVTGWTEAFF. The CDR3 coding sequence is TGTGCCAGCAGCGTCACAGGGTGGACTGAAGCTTTCTTT.

This clonotype was observed many times. The J gene is TRBJ2-3, the V gene TRBV29-1; 7 positions match TRBD2. CDR1 SQVTM and CDR2 ANQGSEA come from the germline V gene. The CDR3 is made up of 11 amino acids. Trimming at V came to 7 bases and at J to 5 bases, leaving 3 bases not matched to a gene. CDR3: CSAGGKDTQYF. CDR3 nucleotides: TGCAGCGCGGGGGGAAAAGATACGCAGTATTTT.

This clonotype was counted ten times or more. The CDR3 DNA sequence: TGCAGTGCTAGTCCTAGCGGGGGGGCCTCGGGCTACAATGAGCAGTTCTTC. It is translated as CSASPSGGASGYNEQFF. The chain carries TRBV20-1 and TRBJ2-1; 12 nucleotides line up with TRBD2. J lost 3 bases, V lost 3 bases, and 9 bases had no gene match. Per germline, CDR1 DFQATT and CDR2 SNEGSKA (reference sequence). The CDR3 consists of 17 residues.

Concerning this clonotype itself: One base away lies a much larger clone, so this may be a sequencing read error. The genes are TRBV6-5 and TRBJ1-6; 10 positions agree with TRBD1. J gave up 8 bases and V 4 bases, and 11 bases lay outside the gene matches. Looked up from germline, CDR1 is MNHEY and CDR2 is SVGAGI. The CDR3 totals 17 residues. The CDR3 reads CASSCSPGQGRHSPLHF. The CDR3 DNA reads as TGTGCCAGCAGTTGCTCCCCGGGACAGGGGCGCCATTCACCCCTCCACTTT.

This clonotype occurred many times. This rearrangement joins TRBV4-3 to TRBJ2-3, with D hard to call. The CDR3 covers 15 residues. The germline CDR1 and CDR2 sequences are LGHNA and YSLEER. Trimming shortened V by 3 bases and J by 0 bases, and 10 bases separated the two germline ends. The CDR3 coding sequence is TGCGCCAGCAGCCATGAATGGACGAGCACAGATACGCAGTATTTT. As protein: CASSHEWTSTDTQYF.